This T cell receptor (beta chain) was sequenced for a study of identical twins (dated by TCRdb to between 2015 and 2016). Some background on the complete study: The study deep-sequenced TCR alpha and beta repertoires from monozygotic twins, unrelated adults of various ages and cord blood to test whether fetal clonotypes persist. To rule out contamination, replicate twin experiments were performed at different times with different library preparation protocols.

A few counts support this clonotype. The antigen this receptor binds is unknown. Base-call qualities are not available, and no considerably larger clone is one nucleotide away. Every donor in the study was a healthy Caucasian. The twin cohort comprised three pairs of female monozygotic twins, all aged roughly 18 to 30 years. The RNA used for TCR libraries was isolated from peripheral blood mononuclear cells. Points the paper makes about the study in general: Out-of-frame TCR alpha sequences shared between twins showed an excess of low generation-probability sequences compared with coincidental sharing between unrelated individuals. Abundant cord blood beta clonotypes carried fewer insertions; young adult naive repertoires showed a weaker similar trend, while memory repertoires showed none. The excess sharing between twins in beta out-of-frame sequences was weaker because fewer shared sequences reduced the signal-to-noise ratio. Recombination models systematically underestimated out-of-frame TCR alpha sharing in monozygotic twins but agreed with sharing between unrelated individuals. Because the same donors could not be followed over many years, the conclusions depended on cross-sectional statistical analysis. Zero-insertion analyses could be partly confounded by invariant T cells such as MAIT and iNKT, although diverse VJ usage argued against such confounding for most clonotypes.

Receptor amplification or capture employed 5' RACE. TCRdb shows the sequencer as Illumina HiSeq 2000. A universal primer binding site was added through template switching, and the final cDNA carried a unique molecular identifier so that TCR cDNA molecules could be counted accurately. Specific primers in the conserved constant-segment region were used to synthesize first-strand cDNA for TCR alpha and beta chains. Each cDNA library was double barcoded, with a SMART-Mk sample barcode plus Illumina barcodes, to control for contamination. TruSeq adapter sequences along with Illumina sample barcodes were introduced in two successive PCR steps. Sequencing of the TCR alpha and beta cDNA libraries was done on the Illumina HiSeq platform using custom primers. Per the original workflow: MiGEC was used to process raw reads and extract unique molecular identifiers, and MiXCR was used to find CDR3 positions. For each individual, recombination models were inferred using an EM algorithm with the repgenHMM and IGoR tools. The analysis of shared clonotypes was done with the tcR package in R, with sharing normalized by the product of cloneset sizes. To study raw recombination without the effects of thymic and clonal selection, out-of-frame nonproductive sequences were analyzed. Clones were called with MiXCR by TCRdb after fastp trimmed the public reads at Q25, and only in-frame beta chains were retained. Each CDR3 protein appears once, grouped with its most common genes and DNA. These V and J calls are TCRdb output, not the study's own analysis. Within this sample are about 730,000 distinct CDR3 sequences, with about 20% of them counted one time only. Over 4% of the sample goes to the ten largest clones.

Trimming costs V 5 bases and J 7 bases, and their ends lie 21 bases apart. Per the germline V gene, LGHNA is the CDR1 and YSLEER is the CDR2. Its CDR3 holds 16 amino acids, cysteine through phenylalanine. The only DNA kept is the CDR3, 48 bases in frame from the first base. A further study also used this sample, focusing on T cells expressing NK-cell markers. The second study also describes: In sorted CD3+CD56+NKG2C+, CD3+CD56+NKG2C- and CD3+CD56-NKG2C+ T-cell subsets from several donors, TCR beta-chain repertoires were profiled. Seven of the eight sequenced donors were HCMV-seropositive and one was HCMV-seronegative. In several experiments an anti-gammadeltaTCR antibody was added to restrict sorting to alphabetaTCR-expressing T cells. In roughly 6 donors, the dominant CD3+CD56+NKG2C+ clonotypes ranked among the top 10 CD8+ clonotypes, making up roughly 1.0-7.5% of CD8+ T cells. Those dominant clonotypes were again the most abundant among CD3+CD56-NKG2C+ cells in several donors, at about 25-60.1%. Whether the expanded NKG2C-expressing T cell clones were specific for HCMV antigens remained unclear. The eight sequenced donors were randomly selected healthy volunteers, three men and five women. HCMV-specific IgG was detected in serum with a commercial ELISA kit to determine HCMV serostatus. Bulk peripheral blood T-cell repertoires were additionally sequenced from unsorted PBMC for six donors. MIGEC was used to demultiplex reads and group the reads by UMI, and MiTCR was used to assemble and quantify clonotypes. Only TCR cDNA sequences supported by at least two reads were kept to exclude erroneous sequences. Downstream repertoire analysis used the tcR package, and clonotypes were matched across fractions by CDR3 nucleotide sequence plus V segment. VDJmatch was used to annotate antigen specificity against VDJdb, with one amino acid substitution in CDR3 allowed.

What was sequenced was PBMCs. In this chain, TRBV4-3 is recombined with TRBJ2-1; perhaps TRBD1 is the D gene, with 6 bases matching. This TCR was recovered from a young woman in good health. The DNA is TGCGCCAGCAGCTCTGATACCGGGCAGGGGCGGAATGAGCAGTTCTTC. Translated, this gives CASSSDTGQGRNEQFF.